This T cell receptor (beta chain) was profiled in a study of CD8 T cells in ankylosing spondylitis. Study-wide results and caveats: Relatively scarce in peripheral blood, disease-linked clones were CD8+. Previous work reported some of these motif variants in the synovial fluid and blood of reactive arthritis. It was reported that disease-linked clones were significantly enriched in matched ankylosing spondylitis synovial fluid.

At least ten counts were recorded for this clonotype. Its specificity is not known. TCRdb ran MiXCR on the 5' RACE reads and lists one entry per CDR3 protein. The repertoire holds 250,000 to 400,000 distinct CDR3 sequences, with around 10% as singletons. The CDR3 totals 14 residues. Trimming stripped 8 bases from V and 5 bases from J, with 16 bases between. The chain has TRBV12-3 or TRBV12-4 and TRBJ1-5; unclear D gene. The sequence came from a female donor with ankylosing spondylitis or in good health (not recorded which). Sequencing input: blood, either unsorted or a sorted T cell fraction (not recorded which). The DNA of the CDR3 is TGTGCCAGCGGCCAATTCGTGGGTTATCAGCCCCAGCATTTT. Amino acid sequence: CASGQFVGYQPQHF.